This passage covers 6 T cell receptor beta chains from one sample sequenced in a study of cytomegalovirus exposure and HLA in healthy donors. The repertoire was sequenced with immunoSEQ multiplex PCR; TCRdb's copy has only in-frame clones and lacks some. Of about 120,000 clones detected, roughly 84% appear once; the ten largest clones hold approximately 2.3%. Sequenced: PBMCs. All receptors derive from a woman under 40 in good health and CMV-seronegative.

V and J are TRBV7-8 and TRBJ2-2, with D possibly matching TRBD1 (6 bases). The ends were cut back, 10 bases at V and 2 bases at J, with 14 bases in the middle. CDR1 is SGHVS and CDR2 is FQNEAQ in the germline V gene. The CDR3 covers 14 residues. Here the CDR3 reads CAIRDTANTGELFF. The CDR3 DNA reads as TGTGCCATCCGGGACACCGCTAACACCGGGGAGCTGTTTTTT. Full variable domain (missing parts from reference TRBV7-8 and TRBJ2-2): GAGVSQSPRYKVAKRGQDVALRCDPISGHVSLFWYQQALGQGPEFLTYFQNEAQLDKSGLPSDRFFAERPEGSVSTLKIQRTQQEDSAVYLCAIRDTANTGELFFGEGSRLTVL.

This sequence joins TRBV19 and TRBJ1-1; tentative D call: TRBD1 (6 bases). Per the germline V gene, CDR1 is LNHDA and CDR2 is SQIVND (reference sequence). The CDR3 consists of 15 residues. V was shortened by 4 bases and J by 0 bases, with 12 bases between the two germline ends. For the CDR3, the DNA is TGTGCCAGTAGTACGCAAACAGGGCTGAACACTGAAGCTTTCTTT. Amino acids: CASSTQTGLNTEAFF.

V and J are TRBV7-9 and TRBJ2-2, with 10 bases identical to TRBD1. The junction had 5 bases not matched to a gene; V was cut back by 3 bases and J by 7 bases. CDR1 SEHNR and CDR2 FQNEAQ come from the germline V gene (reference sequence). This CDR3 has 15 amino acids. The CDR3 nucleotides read TGTGCCAGCAGCTTCGGGACAGGGGCGGACGGGGAGCTGTTTTTT. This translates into CASSFGTGADGELFF. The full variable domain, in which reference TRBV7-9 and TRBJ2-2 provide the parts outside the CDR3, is DTGVSQNPRHKITKRGQNVTFRCDPISEHNRLYWYRQTLGQGPEFLTYFQNEAQLEKSRLLSDRFSAERPKGSFSTLEIQRTEQGDSAMYLCASSFGTGADGELFFGEGSRLTVL.

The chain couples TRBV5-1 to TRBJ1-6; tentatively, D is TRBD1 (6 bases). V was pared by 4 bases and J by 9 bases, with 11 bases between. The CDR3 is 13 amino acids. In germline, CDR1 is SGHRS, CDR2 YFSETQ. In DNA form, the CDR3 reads TGCGCCAGCAGCGGGGGGGGGCCTTCACCCCTCCACTTT. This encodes CASSGGGPSPLHF.

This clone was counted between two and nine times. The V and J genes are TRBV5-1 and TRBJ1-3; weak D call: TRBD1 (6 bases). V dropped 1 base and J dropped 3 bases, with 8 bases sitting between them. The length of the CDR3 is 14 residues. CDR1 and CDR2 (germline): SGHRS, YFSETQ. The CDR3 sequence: CASSLTGNGNTIYF. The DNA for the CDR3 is TGCGCCAGCAGCTTGACAGGGAATGGAAACACCATATATTTT.

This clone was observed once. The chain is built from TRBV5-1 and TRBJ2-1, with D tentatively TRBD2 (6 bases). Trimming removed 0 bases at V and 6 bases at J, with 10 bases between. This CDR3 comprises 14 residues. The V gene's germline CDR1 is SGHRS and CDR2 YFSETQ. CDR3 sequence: CASSLETRANEQFF. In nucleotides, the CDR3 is TGCGCCAGCAGCTTGGAGACTAGAGCCAATGAGCAGTTCTTC. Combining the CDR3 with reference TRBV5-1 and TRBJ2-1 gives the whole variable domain KAGVTQTPRYLIKTRGQQVTLSCSPISGHRSVSWYQQTPGQGLQFLFEYFSETQRNKGNFPGRFSGRQFSNSRSEMNVSTLELGDSALYLCASSLETRANEQFFGPGTRLTVL.